This TCR beta chain was profiled in a study of control samples from healthy donors and cancer patients. The CDR3 is 15 residues long. V gave up 4 bases and J gave up 8 bases; unmatched junction bases: 6. From germline, CDR1 is LGHNA and CDR2 YNFKEQ. Some clones are missing from TCRdb's copy, which holds only in-frame ones; the method was immunoSEQ multiplex PCR. The sample lists about 110,000 clones; 90% were seen once. The sequencing sample was made of blood. This clonotype was sampled from a human donor in good health. The donor label of this sample is uncertain. The V and J genes are TRBV4-2 and TRBJ1-4, with TRBD1 identical over 11 bases. In DNA, the CDR3 is TGTGCCAGCAGCCGGCGGACAGGGGGCGAGGAAAAACTGTTTTTT. Its translation: CASSRRTGGEEKLFF.